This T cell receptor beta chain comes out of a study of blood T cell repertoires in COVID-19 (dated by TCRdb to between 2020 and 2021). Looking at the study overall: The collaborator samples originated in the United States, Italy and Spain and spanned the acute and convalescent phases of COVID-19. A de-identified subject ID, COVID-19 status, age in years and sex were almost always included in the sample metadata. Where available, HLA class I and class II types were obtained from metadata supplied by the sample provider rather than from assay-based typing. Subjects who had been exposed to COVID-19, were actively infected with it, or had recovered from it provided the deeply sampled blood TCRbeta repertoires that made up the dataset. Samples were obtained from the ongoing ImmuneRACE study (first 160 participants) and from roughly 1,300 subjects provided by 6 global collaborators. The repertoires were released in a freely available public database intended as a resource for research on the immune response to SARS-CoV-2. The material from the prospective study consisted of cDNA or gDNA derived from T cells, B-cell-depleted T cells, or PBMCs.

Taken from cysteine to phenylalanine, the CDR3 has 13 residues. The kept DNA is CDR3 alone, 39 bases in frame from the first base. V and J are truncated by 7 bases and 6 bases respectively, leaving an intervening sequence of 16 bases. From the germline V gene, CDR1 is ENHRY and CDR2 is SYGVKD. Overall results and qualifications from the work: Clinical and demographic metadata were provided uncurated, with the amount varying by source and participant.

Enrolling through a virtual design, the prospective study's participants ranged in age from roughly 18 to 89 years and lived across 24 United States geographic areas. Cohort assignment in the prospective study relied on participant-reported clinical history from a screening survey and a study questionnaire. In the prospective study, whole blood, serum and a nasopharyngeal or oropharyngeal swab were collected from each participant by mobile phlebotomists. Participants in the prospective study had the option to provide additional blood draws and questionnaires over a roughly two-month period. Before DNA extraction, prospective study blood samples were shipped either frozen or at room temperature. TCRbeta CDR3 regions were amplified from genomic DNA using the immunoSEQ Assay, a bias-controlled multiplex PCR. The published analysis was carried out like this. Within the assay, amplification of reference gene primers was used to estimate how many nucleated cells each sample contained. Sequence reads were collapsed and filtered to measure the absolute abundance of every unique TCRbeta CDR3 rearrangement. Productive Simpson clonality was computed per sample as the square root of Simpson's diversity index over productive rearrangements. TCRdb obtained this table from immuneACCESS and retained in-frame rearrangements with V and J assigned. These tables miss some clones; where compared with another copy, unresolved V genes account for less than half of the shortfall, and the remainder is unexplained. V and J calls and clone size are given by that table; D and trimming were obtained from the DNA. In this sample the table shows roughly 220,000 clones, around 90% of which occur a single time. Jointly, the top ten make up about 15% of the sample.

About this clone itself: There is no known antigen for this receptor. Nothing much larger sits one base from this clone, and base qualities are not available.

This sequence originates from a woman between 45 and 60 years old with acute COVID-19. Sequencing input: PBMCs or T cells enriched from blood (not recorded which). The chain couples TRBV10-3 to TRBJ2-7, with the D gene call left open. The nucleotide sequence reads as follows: TGTGCCATCACCGAAACCCAGATAAGCGAGCAGTACTTC. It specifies CAITETQISEQYF.